A single sample gave rise to the 9 T cell receptor beta chains below, sequenced in a study of T cells expressing NK-cell markers. With the 5' RACE reads reprocessed, TCRdb shows one record per CDR3 protein and no DNA. The table for this sample gives about 390,000 distinct CDR3 sequences. Sample: blood T cells: a sorted CD56 or NKG2C T cell subset, CD4+ or CD8+ T cells, or bulk PBMC T cells (not recorded which). These receptors originate from a woman aged 45-65 years in good health.

The chain recombines TRBV4-1 with TRBJ2-1; the D call from TCRdb, TRBD2, cannot be confirmed without DNA. Germline V gene data show CDR1 as MGHRA and CDR2 as YSYEKL. CDR3 length: 15 residues. The CDR3 region is CASSQVLGLVNEQFF.

The rearrangement links TRBV30 to TRBJ2-1. Germline V CDR1 and CDR2: GTSNPN, SVGIG (reference sequence). The CDR3 spans 15 residues. CDR3 region: CAWSLVTPAYNEQFF.

The chain combines TRBV5-6 with TRBJ1-4; TCRdb's D call, TRBD1, is unchecked because there is no DNA. The CDR3 is made up of 16 amino acids. The germline gives CDR1 SGHDT, CDR2 YYEEEE. CDR3 residues: CASSSASNGQNEKLFF.

The chain couples TRBV5-1 to TRBJ2-7; TCRdb picks TRBD1, but there is no DNA to check that call. The CDR3 is 14 residues long. CDR1 and CDR2 (germline): SGHRS, YFSETQ. CDR3 protein: CASSLWDRLYEQYF.

The gene calls are TRBV12-3 or TRBV12-4 and TRBJ2-3; TCRdb's D gene call, TRBD1, goes unchecked for lack of DNA. The CDR3 has 15 amino acids. CDR3 residues: CASSSLVGKTDTQYF.

The rearrangement uses TRBV12-3 or TRBV12-4 and TRBJ2-7; the TCRdb call, TRBD1, lacks DNA for checking. The CDR3 has 14 amino acids. CDR3 loop: CASSSSDRAGLQYF.

The chain uses TRBV24-1 and TRBJ2-1; TCRdb reports TRBD1, a call that lacks DNA to check it against. Germline CDR1 reads KGHDR; CDR2 reads SFDVKD. This CDR3 has 12 residues. The CDR3 is CATSLGASEQFF.

This chain connects TRBV5-6 to TRBJ2-2. The CDR3 consists of 17 residues. Germline V lookup: CDR1 SGHDT, CDR2 YYEEEE. CDR3 amino acids: CASSLFSGHANTGELFF. Full variable domain (remainder filled in from reference TRBV5-6 and TRBJ2-2): DAGVTQSPTHLIKTRGQQVTLRCSPKSGHDTVSWYQQALGQGPQFIFQYYEEEERQRGNFPDRFSGHQFPNYSSELNVNALLLGDSALYLCASSLFSGHANTGELFFGEGSRLTVL.

The chain links TRBV25-1 to TRBJ1-4; TCRdb's D call of TRBD1 is untestable without DNA. In germline, CDR1 is MGHDK, CDR2 SYGVNS. This CDR3 is built from 12 residues. CDR3 residues: CASGAINEKLFF.